The subject of this entry is one TCR beta chain. Its recognized antigen is unknown. No much larger clonotype is one base removed from it; base qualities were not supplied. The data were taken from a study of blood T cell repertoires in COVID-19 (TCRdb year 2020). Background on the whole study: Samples covering the acute and convalescent phases of COVID-19 were provided by collaborators in the United States, Italy and Spain. The material from the prospective study consisted of cDNA or gDNA derived from T cells, B-cell-depleted T cells, or PBMCs. Subjects who had been exposed to COVID-19, were actively infected with it, or had recovered from it provided the deeply sampled blood TCRbeta repertoires that made up the dataset. The repertoires were released in a freely available public database intended as a resource for research on the immune response to SARS-CoV-2. Samples were obtained from the ongoing ImmuneRACE study (first 160 participants) and from over 1,000 subjects provided by 6 global collaborators. Nearly every sample came with metadata listing a de-identified subject ID, COVID-19 status, age in years and sex. Where available, HLA class I and class II types were taken from metadata supplied by the sample provider and were not determined by assay-based typing. Findings and caveats that apply to the study as a whole: The quantity of clinical and demographic metadata differed by source and by participant and was supplied without curation.

Each collaborating institution followed its own protocols to collect whole blood in K2EDTA tubes. For TCRbeta analysis, collaborators shipped samples in one of three forms: frozen whole blood, isolated PBMCs, or DNA extracted from either of those sample types. The CDR3 runs 15 amino acids, cysteine and phenylalanine included. The sequence is cut down to CDR3 DNA, 45 bases in frame from base 1. TCRbeta CDR3 regions were amplified from genomic DNA using the immunoSEQ Assay, a bias-controlled multiplex PCR. Turning to the authors' computational methods: The number of nucleated cells in each sample was estimated by amplification of reference gene primers within the assay. Sequence reads were collapsed and filtered to measure the absolute abundance of every unique TCRbeta CDR3 rearrangement. Productive Simpson clonality was computed per sample as the square root of Simpson's diversity index over productive rearrangements. This immuneACCESS table, as held by TCRdb, lists in-frame sequences with V and J called but not all clones. Of the missing ones, under half trace to an unresolved V gene in checked studies; the others have no known cause. Clonal size and the V and J genes are those of that table, whereas D and trimming came from the DNA. The sample includes 200,000 to 300,000 clones, with around 90% observed a single time. The ten largest clonotypes hold approximately 1.4% of the sample.

The clonotype was recovered from an elderly man with acute or convalescent COVID-19. The sequencing input was peripheral blood. Here the chain combines TRBV21-1 and TRBJ1-1; the D segment call TRBD1 is taken from the table without a DNA check. TRBV21-1 is deemed a pseudogene. Read as DNA, the sequence is TGTGCCAGCGACGAAATTAGGACACAGAACACTGAAGCTTTCTTT. Its protein is CASDEIRTQNTEAFF.